A selection of T cell receptor beta chains follows, all from one sample in a study of T-cell reconstitution after alpha-beta-depleted transplantation in children. TCRdb independently ran MiXCR on the PCR reads; one entry per CDR3 protein. The table lists a few hundred thousand distinct CDR3 sequences, 13% of them singletons. Material: PBMCs, mostly from graft donor cells, obtained 360 days after TCRalphabeta/CD19-depleted stem cell transplant. These receptors all come from a male patient between 10 and 17 years old who had a stem cell transplant for acute myeloid leukemia, so the T cells may come from the graft donor. Each CDR3 is given with its conserved first and last residue. A D gene is named only where the DNA matches it firmly. Expanded clones get a size class; other rows say once, few or many, or leave the size out.

v_call	d_call	j_call	clone_size	cdr3_aa	cdr3_nt
TRBV18	-	TRBJ2-4	-	CASSPPLTPNGRRAHIQYF	TGTGCCAGCTCACCACCGCTAACCCCAAATGGTAGACGCGCACACATTCAGTACTTC
TRBV7-3	-	TRBJ2-1	-	CASSLDVPNPYNEQFF	TGTGCCAGCAGTCTGGATGTCCCAAACCCTTACAATGAGCAGTTCTTC
TRBV5-6	TRBD2	TRBJ2-1	once	CASSLPGTSYEQFF	TGTGCCAGCAGCCTACCTGGGACTAGCTATGAGCAGTTCTTC
TRBV28	-	TRBJ2-7	-	CASSVTDSYEQYF	TGTGCCAGCAGTGTAACGGACTCCTACGAGCAGTACTTC
TRBV28	TRBD1	TRBJ2-3	-	CASSLLGTGLTDTQYF	TGTGCCAGCAGTTTACTGGGGACAGGTCTCACAGATACGCAGTATTTT
TRBV7-3	-	TRBJ2-1	-	CASSLIGPLRGHEQFF	TGTGCCAGCAGCTTAATCGGACCACTAAGGGGCCATGAGCAGTTCTTC
TRBV5-5	TRBD1	TRBJ2-3	-	CASSFFGQGPDTQYF	TGTGCCAGCAGCTTTTTCGGACAGGGCCCAGATACGCAGTATTTT
TRBV5-1	-	TRBJ2-5	few	CASSLVGAHQETQYF	TGCGCCAGCAGCTTGGTGGGCGCCCACCAAGAGACCCAGTACTTC
TRBV5-1	-	TRBJ2-7	-	CASSSLRGLLQYEQYF	TGCGCCAGCAGCTCTCTTCGCGGGCTACTTCAGTACGAGCAGTACTTC
TRBV28	-	TRBJ1-2	few	CASLGGTGYTF	TGTGCCAGCCTGGGGGGGACAGGCTACACCTTC
TRBV11-2	TRBD2	TRBJ2-1	-	CASSLVRLAAGSYNEQFF	TGTGCCAGCAGCTTAGTCCGACTAGCGGCCGGCTCCTACAATGAGCAGTTCTTC
TRBV6-2/TRBV6-3	TRBD2	TRBJ2-1	-	CASSYVGLAGPEFF	TGTGCCAGCAGTTACGTCGGACTAGCGGGCCCAGAGTTCTTC
TRBV12-3/TRBV12-4	TRBD2	TRBJ2-1	many	CASSRRSGGSSYNEQFF	TGTGCCAGCAGTCGCCGGTCTGGCGGGAGCTCCTACAATGAGCAGTTCTTC
TRBV28	-	TRBJ1-3	few	CASSPGGGTGNTIYF	TGTGCCAGCAGCCCCGGGGGCGGCACTGGAAACACCATATATTTT
TRBV20-1	-	TRBJ2-7	few	CSAKVPSGLHYYEQYF	TGCAGTGCTAAAGTCCCCTCAGGGCTACATTACTACGAGCAGTACTTC
TRBV25-1	TRBD1	TRBJ1-6	-	CASSERQGVYSPLHF	TGTGCCAGCAGTGAACGACAGGGGGTTTATTCACCCCTCCACTTT
TRBV4-3	-	TRBJ2-2	few	CASSKGDRLRTSHTGELFF	TGCGCCAGCAGCAAGGGGGACCGATTGCGGACTAGTCACACCGGGGAGCTGTTTTTT
TRBV5-1	-	TRBJ2-5	few	CASSYPRGPQETQYF	TGCGCCAGCAGCTACCCCAGGGGCCCCCAAGAGACCCAGTACTTC
TRBV6-5	-	TRBJ2-1	few	CASSYFSGADNEQFF	TGTGCCAGCAGTTACTTTAGCGGAGCCGACAATGAGCAGTTCTTC
TRBV5-1	-	TRBJ2-7	-	CASSYSGPGSYEQYF	TGCGCCAGCAGCTACTCGGGACCGGGCAGCTACGAGCAGTACTTC
TRBV6-2/TRBV6-3	-	TRBJ2-5	-	CASSYLEWRAYQETQYF	TGTGCCAGCAGTTACCTTGAGTGGCGGGCTTACCAAGAGACCCAGTACTTC
TRBV25-1	-	TRBJ2-4	few	CASSGTGTGGSIQYF	TGTGCCAGCAGTGGGACCGGGACCGGGGGAAGCATTCAGTACTTC
TRBV10-3	TRBD2	TRBJ2-1	many	CASSGTSFHEQFF	TGTGCCTCGTCCGGGACTAGCTTTCATGAGCAGTTCTTC
TRBV24-1	-	TRBJ2-7	-	CATSDSTEQYF	TGTGCCACCAGTGACTCGACCGAGCAGTACTTC
TRBV30	-	TRBJ1-2	-	CAWTHMAPGGYTF	TGTGCCTGGACCCACATGGCTCCGGGCGGCTACACCTTC
TRBV7-3	TRBD2	TRBJ2-2	-	CASSPSGLAGVPGELFF	TGTGCCAGCAGCCCTAGCGGGCTAGCGGGAGTGCCCGGGGAGCTGTTTTTT
TRBV12-3/TRBV12-4	TRBD2	TRBJ2-2	-	CASSSRSGLVFAGELFF	TGTGCCAGCAGTTCCCGGTCGGGACTAGTCTTCGCCGGGGAGCTGTTTTTT
TRBV28	-	TRBJ1-2	few	CASSFGVGGYGYTF	TGTGCCAGCAGTTTTGGGGTAGGGGGCTATGGCTACACCTTC
TRBV7-3	TRBD1	TRBJ2-1	-	CASSLTGQGINEQFF	TGTGCCAGCAGCTTAACGGGACAGGGTATCAATGAGCAGTTCTTC
TRBV5-6	TRBD2	TRBJ2-7	once	CASSSVGGSRYEQYF	TGTGCCAGCAGCTCCGTGGGGGGGAGTAGGTACGAGCAGTACTTC
TRBV21-1	-	TRBJ1-2	-	CASSNCDGQGYTF	TGTGCCAGCAGCAACTGCGACGGGCAAGGCTACACCTTC
TRBV4-2	TRBD2	TRBJ2-2	few	CASSQVGTRRAGELFF	TGTGCCAGCAGCCAAGTGGGGACTAGGAGGGCCGGGGAGCTGTTTTTT
TRBV15	-	TRBJ2-1	few	CATSRDLFRWVNEQFF	TGTGCCACCAGCAGAGACCTTTTTCGGTGGGTCAATGAGCAGTTCTTC
TRBV5-1	-	TRBJ1-3	few	CASSFDSGNTIYF	TGCGCCAGCAGCTTCGACAGCGGAAACACCATATATTTT
TRBV28	-	TRBJ2-7	once	CASSPPTREQYF	TGTGCCAGCAGTCCACCCACCCGGGAGCAGTACTTC
TRBV7-2	-	TRBJ2-5	-	CASSFSFQETQYF	TGTGCCAGCAGCTTCTCCTTCCAAGAGACCCAGTACTTC
TRBV27	TRBD1	TRBJ2-1	-	CASSRAEGQGHNEQFF	TGTGCCAGCAGTCGCGCCGAGGGACAGGGGCACAATGAGCAGTTCTTC
TRBV4-3	TRBD2	TRBJ2-1	-	CASSPGVAGELEQFF	TGCGCCAGCAGCCCCGGGGTAGCGGGAGAACTTGAGCAGTTCTTC
TRBV20-1	TRBD1	TRBJ1-1	few	CSARVPGQVNTEAFF	TGCAGTGCTAGAGTCCCGGGACAGGTGAACACTGAAGCTTTCTTT
TRBV6-5	TRBD2	TRBJ2-1	few	CASSYFAGGDNEQFF	TGTGCCAGCAGTTACTTTGCGGGAGGGGACAATGAGCAGTTCTTC
TRBV28	-	TRBJ2-7	-	CASLTGTFGEQYF	TGTGCCAGCCTAACAGGTACCTTCGGAGAGCAGTACTTC
TRBV28	-	TRBJ2-6	many	CASSLPRLVGGSGANVLTF	TGTGCCAGCAGTTTGCCCCGACTAGTGGGGGGCTCTGGGGCCAACGTCCTGACTTTC
TRBV6-5	-	TRBJ2-7	-	CASRYSGSYEQYF	TGTGCCAGCCGTTACAGCGGGTCCTACGAGCAGTACTTC
TRBV6-5	TRBD1	TRBJ1-3	-	CASSSPQGAFSGNTIYF	TGTGCCAGCAGTTCCCCTCAGGGGGCTTTCTCTGGAAACACCATATATTTT
TRBV10-3	TRBD1	TRBJ1-2	-	CAISESKRTGRTADNTF	TGTGCCATCAGTGAGTCGAAACGGACAGGGAGGACCGCCGACAACACCTTC
TRBV20-1	TRBD2	TRBJ2-1	few	CSARGGSGSWNEQFF	TGCAGTGCTAGAGGGGGTAGCGGGAGTTGGAATGAGCAGTTCTTC
TRBV10-3	-	TRBJ2-7	-	CAIRPTGGVSGEQYF	TGTGCCATCAGGCCCACAGGGGGGGTGTCCGGCGAGCAGTACTTC
TRBV20-1	TRBD1	TRBJ2-3	many	CSASGQGPDTQYF	TGCAGTGCTAGCGGACAGGGCCCAGATACGCAGTATTTT
TRBV5-1	-	TRBJ2-6	few	CASSRSPWPGGANVLTF	TGCGCCAGCAGTCGGTCCCCATGGCCTGGCGGGGCCAACGTCCTGACTTTC
TRBV5-1	-	TRBJ1-2	-	CASSLEAGTTIYGYTF	TGCGCCAGCAGCTTGGAGGCAGGGACCACGATCTATGGCTACACCTTC
TRBV7-9	-	TRBJ1-5	few	CASSLRRGGAAGQPQHF	TGTGCCAGCAGCTTAAGACGAGGGGGGGCGGCCGGACAGCCCCAGCATTTT
TRBV20-1	-	TRBJ2-2	many	CSARAPPGVTGELFF	TGCAGTGCTAGAGCTCCTCCCGGGGTAACAGGGGAGCTGTTTTTT
TRBV7-2	-	TRBJ2-5	many	CASSDTETQYF	TGTGCCAGCAGCGACACAGAGACCCAGTACTTC
TRBV11-2	-	TRBJ2-3	few	CASSPPEAVLEYF	TGTGCCAGCAGCCCCCCTGAGGCAGTTCTTGAATATTTT
TRBV20-1	-	TRBJ2-1	-	CSAYPVPAPSSYNEQFF	TGCAGTGCTTACCCCGTCCCCGCCCCCAGCTCCTACAATGAGCAGTTCTTC